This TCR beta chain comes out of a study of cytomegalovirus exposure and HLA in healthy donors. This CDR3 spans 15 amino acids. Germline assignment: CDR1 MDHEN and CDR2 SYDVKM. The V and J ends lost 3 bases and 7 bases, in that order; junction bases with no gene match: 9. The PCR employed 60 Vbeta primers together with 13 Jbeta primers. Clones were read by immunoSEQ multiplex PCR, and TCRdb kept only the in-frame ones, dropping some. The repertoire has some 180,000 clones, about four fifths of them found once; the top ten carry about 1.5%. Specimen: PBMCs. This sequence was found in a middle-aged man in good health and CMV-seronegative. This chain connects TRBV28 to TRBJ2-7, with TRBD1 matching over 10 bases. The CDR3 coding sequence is TGTGCCAGCAGTTTGGGAGGGACAGGGGCGGGGGAGCAGTACTTC. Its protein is CASSLGGTGAGEQYF.